The source of this TCR beta chain is a study of blood T cell repertoires in COVID-19. Study as a whole: Samples taken during acute and convalescent COVID-19 were collected in the United States, Italy and Spain.

Germline V gene data show CDR1 as SGHRS and CDR2 as YFSETQ. This CDR3 is built from 16 residues. V was clipped by 4 bases and J by 6 bases; unmatched bases: 13. Recovery among Cohort 3 donors was established by two negative PCRs, clearance, or symptom resolution. TCRdb's copy holds only in-frame clones and misses some; the assay was immunoSEQ multiplex PCR. The table has some 130,000 clones, around 83% seen once. This sequence was found in a man aged 30 to 39 who had recovered from COVID-19. Sample: PBMCs or T cells enriched from blood (not recorded which). The chain uses TRBV5-1 and TRBJ1-1; 9 bases fit TRBD1. CDR3 sequence reads: CASSPGGTGTIAEAFF. The CDR3, as DNA: TGCGCCAGCAGCCCCGGGGGGACAGGGACGATCGCTGAAGCTTTCTTT.